One T cell receptor beta chain is described in this entry. Its target is unknown. The data belong to a study of T cell responses to AZD1222 COVID-19 vaccine. Notes on the study in general: Seropositive at baseline were only a handful of AZD1222 recipients. Repertoires were sampled only after the peak T cell response. It should be noted that donors were predominantly white British and more often female, and clonal diversity was possibly underestimated. Vaccination with two AZD1222 doses was followed by a rise in Spike-specific TCR breadth and depth.

With 1 base removed from V and 8 bases from J, the gap between germline ends came to 8 bases. The CDR3 has 13 residues. Germline V lookup: CDR1 KGHDR, CDR2 SFDVKD. The table came from immunoSEQ multiplex PCR; TCRdb's copy has only in-frame clones and leaves some out. The table lists about 140,000 clones, over 80% of them singletons, with approximately 7% in the top ten. The chain is built from TRBV24-1 and TRBJ2-1; tentatively, D is TRBD2 (5 bases). The TCR originated in an adult who received the AZD1222 COVID-19 vaccine. Sequenced here: peripheral blood, sampled 28 days after the second AZD1222 dose. The CDR3 protein is CATSDFGGYEQFF. The CDR3 DNA sequence: TGTGCCACCAGTGATTTCGGAGGCTATGAGCAGTTCTTC.